In this sample, the clone carrying this T cell receptor (beta chain) turned up many times. The sample is drawn from a study of T cells after yellow fever vaccination. V shed 7 bases, J shed 2 bases, and the junction held 4 bases outside the gene matches. Germline CDR1 is MNHEY and CDR2 is SMNVEV (reference sequence). This CDR3 region has 14 residues. MiXCR was run by TCRdb on the 5' RACE reads, yielding one entry per CDR3 protein. The table has roughly 32,000 distinct CDR3 sequences, 4.4% seen once; the top ten hold about 47%. This receptor was obtained from a man aged 25-45 years who received the YFV17D yellow fever vaccine. This material consisted of CD8+ T cells sorted from PBMCs, taken 5 days after the yellow fever booster vaccination. V gene TRBV27 combines with J gene TRBJ2-1; 8 bases fit TRBD2. The CDR3 bases are TGTGCCAGCAACGCGGGAGGAGCCTACAATGAGCAGTTCTTC. It codes for CASNAGGAYNEQFF.